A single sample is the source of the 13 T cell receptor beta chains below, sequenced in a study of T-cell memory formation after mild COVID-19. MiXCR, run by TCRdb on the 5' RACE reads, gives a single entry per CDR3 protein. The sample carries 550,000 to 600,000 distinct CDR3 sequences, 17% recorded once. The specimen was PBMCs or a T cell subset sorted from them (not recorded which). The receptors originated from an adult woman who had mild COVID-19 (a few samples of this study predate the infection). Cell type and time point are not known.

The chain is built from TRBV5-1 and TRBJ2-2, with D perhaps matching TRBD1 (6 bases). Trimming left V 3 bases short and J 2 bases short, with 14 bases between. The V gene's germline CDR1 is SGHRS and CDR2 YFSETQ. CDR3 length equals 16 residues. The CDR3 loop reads CASSSLGGSNTGELFF. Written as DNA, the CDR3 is TGCGCCAGCAGCTCACTAGGGGGTTCCAACACCGGGGAGCTGTTTTTT.

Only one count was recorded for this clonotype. The CDR3 DNA reads as TGTGCCAGCAGCTCCTTTAACGGGATCAACTATGGCTACACCTTC. Residues: CASSSFNGINYGYTF. The rearrangement joins TRBV7-2 to TRBJ1-2; D is undetermined. Germline assignment: CDR1 SGHTA and CDR2 FQGNSA. Between the trimmed V and J ends, which lost 4 bases and 2 bases, there was a span of 14 bases. There are 15 residues in the CDR3.

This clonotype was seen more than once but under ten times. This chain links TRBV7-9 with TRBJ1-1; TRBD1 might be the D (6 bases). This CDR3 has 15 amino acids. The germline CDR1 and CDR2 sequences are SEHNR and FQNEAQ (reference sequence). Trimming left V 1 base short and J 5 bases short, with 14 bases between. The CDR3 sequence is CASSLEGVGYTEAFF. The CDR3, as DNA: TGTGCCAGCAGCTTAGAGGGGGTTGGGTATACTGAAGCTTTCTTT.

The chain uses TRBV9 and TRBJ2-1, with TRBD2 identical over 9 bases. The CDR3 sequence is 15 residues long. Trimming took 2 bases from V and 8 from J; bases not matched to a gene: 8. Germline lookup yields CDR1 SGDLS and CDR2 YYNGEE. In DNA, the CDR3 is TGTGCCAGCAGCGTCGGTAGCGGGAGCTGGTATGAGCAGTTCTTC. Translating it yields CASSVGSGSWYEQFF.

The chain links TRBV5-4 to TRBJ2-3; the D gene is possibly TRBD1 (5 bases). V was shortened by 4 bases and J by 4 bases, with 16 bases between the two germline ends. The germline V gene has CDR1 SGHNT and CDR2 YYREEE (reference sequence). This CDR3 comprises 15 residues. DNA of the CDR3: TGTGCCAGCAGCGCGATGCTTCAGGGTCCAGATACGCAGTATTTT. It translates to CASSAMLQGPDTQYF.

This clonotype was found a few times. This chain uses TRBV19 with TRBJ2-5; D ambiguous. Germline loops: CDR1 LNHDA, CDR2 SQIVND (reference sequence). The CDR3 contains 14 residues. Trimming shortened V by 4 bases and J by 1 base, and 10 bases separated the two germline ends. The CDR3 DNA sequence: TGTGCCAGTAGTAAGTCGAAGGGCCAAGAGACCCAGTACTTC. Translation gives CASSKSKGQETQYF. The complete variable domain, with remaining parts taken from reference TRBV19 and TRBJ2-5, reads DGGITQSPKYLFRKEGQNVTLSCEQNLNHDAMYWYRQDPGQGLRLIYYSQIVNDFQKGDIAEGYSVSREKKESFPLTVTSAQKNPTAFYLCASSKSKGQETQYFGPGTRLLVL.

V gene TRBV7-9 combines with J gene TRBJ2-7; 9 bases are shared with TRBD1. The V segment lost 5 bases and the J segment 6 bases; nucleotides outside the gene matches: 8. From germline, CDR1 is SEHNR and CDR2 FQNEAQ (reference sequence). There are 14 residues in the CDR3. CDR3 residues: CASSPQGASFEQYF. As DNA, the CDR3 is TGTGCCAGCAGCCCACAGGGGGCCTCATTCGAGCAGTACTTC.

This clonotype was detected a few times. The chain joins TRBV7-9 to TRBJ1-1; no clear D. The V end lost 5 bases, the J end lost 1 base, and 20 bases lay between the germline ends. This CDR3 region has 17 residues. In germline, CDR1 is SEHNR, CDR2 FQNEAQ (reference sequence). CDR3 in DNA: TGTGCCAGCAGCGCCGGGTCGGCAGTTTACGAGAACACTGAAGCTTTCTTT. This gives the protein CASSAGSAVYENTEAFF.

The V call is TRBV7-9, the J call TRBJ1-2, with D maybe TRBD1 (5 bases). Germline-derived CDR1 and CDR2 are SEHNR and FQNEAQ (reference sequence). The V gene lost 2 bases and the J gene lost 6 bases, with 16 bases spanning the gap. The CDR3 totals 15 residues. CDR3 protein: CASSLTGAVSNGYTF. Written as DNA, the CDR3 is TGTGCCAGCAGCTTAACCGGGGCTGTCTCAAATGGCTACACCTTC. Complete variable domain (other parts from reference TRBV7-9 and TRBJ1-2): DTGVSQNPRHKITKRGQNVTFRCDPISEHNRLYWYRQTLGQGPEFLTYFQNEAQLEKSRLLSDRFSAERPKGSFSTLEIQRTEQGDSAMYLCASSLTGAVSNGYTFGSGTRLTVV.

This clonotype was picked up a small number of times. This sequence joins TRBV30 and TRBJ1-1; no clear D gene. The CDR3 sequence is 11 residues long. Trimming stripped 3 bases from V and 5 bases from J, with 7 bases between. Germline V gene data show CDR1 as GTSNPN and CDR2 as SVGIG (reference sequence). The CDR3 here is CAWSLGTEAFF. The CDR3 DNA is TGTGCCTGGAGCCTGGGGACTGAAGCTTTCTTT.

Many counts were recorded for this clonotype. The CDR3, as DNA: TGTGCCAGCAGCCCCAGGAGCTCCTACGAGCAGTACTTC. It translates to CASSPRSSYEQYF. The rearrangement joins TRBV7-9 to TRBJ2-7; no reliable D call. The CDR3 contains 13 residues. The germline CDR1 and CDR2 sequences are SEHNR and FQNEAQ (reference sequence). V lost 5 bases to trimming and J lost 0 bases, with 8 bases between them.

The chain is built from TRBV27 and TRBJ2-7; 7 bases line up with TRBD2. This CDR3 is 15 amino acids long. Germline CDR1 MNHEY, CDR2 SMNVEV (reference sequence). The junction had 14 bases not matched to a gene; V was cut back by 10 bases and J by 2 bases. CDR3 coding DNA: TGTGCCACTGCCGCTTGGGCTAGCGGAACCTACGAGCAGTACTTC. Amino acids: CATAAWASGTYEQYF.

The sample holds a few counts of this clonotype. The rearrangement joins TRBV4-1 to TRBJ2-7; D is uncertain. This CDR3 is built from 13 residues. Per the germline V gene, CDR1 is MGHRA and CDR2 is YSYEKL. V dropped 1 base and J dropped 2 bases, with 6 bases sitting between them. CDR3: CASSQVQTYEQYF. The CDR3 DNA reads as TGCGCCAGCAGCCAAGTACAGACCTACGAGCAGTACTTC.